Below are 4 T cell receptor beta chains sequenced from a single sample in a study of T cells in Graves' hyperthyroidism and ophthalmopathy (dated by TCRdb to between 2019 and 2020). Library preparation employed multiplex PCR. TCRdb shows the sequencer as Illumina HiSeq 2000. The TCR beta CDR3 regions were amplified from RNA transcripts. The TCR CDR3 was subjected to a first round of RT-PCR using the HTBI primer set and the Qiagen OneStep RT-PCR kit. TCRdb took the public reads, trimmed them with fastp at Q25, ran MiXCR for clone calling and kept in-frame beta chains. For every CDR3 protein sequence, its rows merge into one entry that carries the most common genes and DNA. Across this sample there are a few hundred thousand distinct CDR3 sequences, with roughly 14% seen only once. Clones ranked in the top ten supply 25% to 30% of the sample. Sequenced sample: blood. The source of these receptors is a woman aged 18-35 years with Graves' hyperthyroidism that later progressed to Graves' ophthalmopathy.

This clonotype was seen many times. The V call is TRBV29-1, the J call TRBJ2-4; D not certain. Deletions cut 7 bases from V and 0 bases from J, with 19 bases between. The CDR3 sequence is 16 residues long. Germline V lookup: CDR1 SQVTM, CDR2 ANQGSEA. CDR3 sequence reads: CSATTTVPLAKNIQYF. CDR3 DNA: TGCAGCGCCACCACAACAGTACCTCTAGCCAAAAACATTCAGTACTTC.

This clonotype appeared many times. This sequence joins TRBV12-3 or TRBV12-4 and TRBJ1-4; no clear D. Trimming took off 6 bases at V and 7 bases at J, with 12 bases between the two ends. The length of the CDR3 is 13 residues. The CDR3 nucleotides read TGTGCCAGCAGGCTGGGGTCGGGTGAAAAACTGTTTTTT. Translation: CASRLGSGEKLFF.

Only a few counts were recorded for this clonotype. The V and J genes are TRBV5-1 and TRBJ1-3, with D uncertain. V was shortened by 3 bases and J by 1 base, with 11 bases between the two germline ends. This CDR3 is 15 amino acids long. Per the germline V gene, CDR1 is SGHRS and CDR2 is YFSETQ. The CDR3 DNA is TGCGCCAGCAGCTCGGGTGGGGAATCTGGAAACACCATATATTTT. It encodes CASSSGGESGNTIYF. The whole variable domain, remainder taken from reference TRBV5-1 and TRBJ1-3, is KAGVTQTPRYLIKTRGQQVTLSCSPISGHRSVSWYQQTPGQGLQFLFEYFSETQRNKGNFPGRFSGRQFSNSRSEMNVSTLELGDSALYLCASSSGGESGNTIYFGEGSWLTVV.

This clonotype appeared a few times. The chain uses TRBV27 and TRBJ1-3, with 8 bases matching TRBD1. With V trimmed by 3 bases and J by 0 bases, 10 bases remained unmatched. Germline CDR1 is MNHEY and CDR2 is SMNVEV (reference sequence). The CDR3 runs 18 residues. CDR3 nucleotides: TGTGCCAGCAGTTTCCCTCGGACAGGGAGAGGCTCTGGAAACACCATATATTTT. This translates into CASSFPRTGRGSGNTIYF.